Here is one T cell receptor beta chain with its context. The data stem from a study of PD-L1 blockade in urothelial cancer. The wider study: Patients with male sex and bladder-origin urothelial cancer accounted for twenty-five of 29 enrolled. Blood samples had a median of approximately 150,000 T cells.

Sequencing was performed with immunoSEQ multiplex PCR; in TCRdb, only in-frame clones are kept and a portion is missing. Among 45,000 to 60,000 clones, 70% to 90% were seen once, and the ten largest hold under 2.5%. Indicated time point: peripheral blood 6 weeks after treatment start. All patients carried locally advanced or metastatic urothelial carcinoma. Between 1 and 8 samples, pretreatment and on-treatment, were given by each patient. V was trimmed by 2 bases and J by 3 bases, leaving 17 bases between them. CDR1 and CDR2 from the germline V gene are SEHNR and FQNEAQ (reference sequence). The CDR3 extends over 17 amino acids.

The source was PBMCs, collected around atezolizumab (anti-PD-L1) treatment. The TCR sequence derives from a man in his sixties with urothelial cancer. The chain couples TRBV7-9 to TRBJ2-1; tentatively, D is TRBD2 (6 bases). The CDR3 loop is CASSLSRHAGIYNEQFF. CDR3 sequence (DNA): TGTGCCAGCAGCTTAAGTCGCCATGCGGGGATCTACAATGAGCAGTTCTTC. The complete variable domain, with remaining parts taken from reference TRBV7-9 and TRBJ2-1, reads DTGVSQNPRHKITKRGQNVTFRCDPISEHNRLYWYRQTLGQGPEFLTYFQNEAQLEKSRLLSDRFSAERPKGSFSTLEIQRTEQGDSAMYLCASSLSRHAGIYNEQFFGPGTRLTVL.